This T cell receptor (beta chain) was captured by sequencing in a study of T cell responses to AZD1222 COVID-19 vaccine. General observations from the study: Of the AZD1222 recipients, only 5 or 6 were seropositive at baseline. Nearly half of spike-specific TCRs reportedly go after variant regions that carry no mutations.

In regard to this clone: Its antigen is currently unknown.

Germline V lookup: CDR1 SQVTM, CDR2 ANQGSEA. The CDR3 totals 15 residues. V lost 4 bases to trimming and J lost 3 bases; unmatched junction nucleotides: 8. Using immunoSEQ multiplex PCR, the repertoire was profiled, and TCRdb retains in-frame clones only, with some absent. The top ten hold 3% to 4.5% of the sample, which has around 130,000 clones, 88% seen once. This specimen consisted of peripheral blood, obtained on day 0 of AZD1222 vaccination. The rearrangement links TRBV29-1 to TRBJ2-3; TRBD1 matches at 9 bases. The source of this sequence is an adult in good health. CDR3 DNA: TGCAGCGTTGGGACCGGGACAGGGAGTACAGATACGCAGTATTTT. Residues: CSVGTGTGSTDTQYF.